The 24 T cell receptor beta chains presented below share a single source sample, sequenced in a study of vaccination effects on CD4 cells after COVID-19. Some clones are missing from TCRdb's copy, which holds only in-frame ones; the method was immunoSEQ multiplex PCR. The sample lists more than 50,000 clones, approximately 76% occurring once. With the ViraFEST assay, the study expanded antigen-specific CD4+ T cells using viral peptide pools, then sequenced them. On roughly day 10 of culture, CD4+ T cells were separated out. Every participant took two doses of the BNT162b2 or mRNA-1273 vaccine. The antigens for these receptors are not known. Here the sequenced sample was CD4+ T cells from PBMCs cultured with HCoV-OC43 spike peptides, taken after COVID-19 vaccination. The subset here: HCoV-OC43 spike overlapping peptide pool stimulation. The receptor source for this set is a human donor who received a COVID-19 vaccine.

This sequence joins TRBV6-1 and TRBJ1-2; 8 nucleotides match TRBD1. CDR3 length: 16 amino acids. J gave up 3 bases and V 0 bases, and 6 bases lay outside the gene matches. The germline V gene has CDR1 MNHNS and CDR2 SASEGT. The CDR3 DNA follows: TGTGCCAGCAGTGAAGCGTGGACAGGGCTCGACTATGGCTACACCTTC. Its translation is CASSEAWTGLDYGYTF.

The V and J genes are TRBV19 and TRBJ1-5; 8 bases agree with TRBD1. The ends lost 7 bases at V and 3 bases at J; junction bases unmatched: 8. The CDR3 sequence is 15 residues long. CDR1 and CDR2 from the germline V gene are LNHDA and SQIVND (reference sequence). CDR3 amino acids: CASTDRGLSNQPQHF. The CDR3 DNA follows: TGTGCCAGTACTGACAGGGGACTATCCAATCAGCCCCAGCATTTT.

V gene TRBV7-9 combines with J gene TRBJ2-1, with D uncertain. The CDR3 extends over 15 amino acids. Trimming shortened V by 0 bases and J by 0 bases, and 6 bases separated the two germline ends. Germline CDR1 reads SEHNR; CDR2 reads FQNEAQ (reference sequence). CDR3 sequence: CASSLAQSSYNEQFF. CDR3 DNA: TGTGCCAGCAGCTTAGCACAGAGCTCCTACAATGAGCAGTTCTTC. The whole variable domain, remainder taken from reference TRBV7-9 and TRBJ2-1, is DTGVSQNPRHKITKRGQNVTFRCDPISEHNRLYWYRQTLGQGPEFLTYFQNEAQLEKSRLLSDRFSAERPKGSFSTLEIQRTEQGDSAMYLCASSLAQSSYNEQFFGPGTRLTVL.

V and J are TRBV28 and TRBJ1-1; 7 bases line up with TRBD1. The CDR3 has 15 residues. J gave up 4 bases and V 2 bases, and 7 bases lay outside the gene matches. Per germline, CDR1 MDHEN and CDR2 SYDVKM. In DNA, the CDR3 is TGTGCCAGCAGTTTAGGCGGGGCAGGGGGCACTGAAGCTTTCTTT. It encodes CASSLGGAGGTEAFF.

The chain employs TRBV7-2 and TRBJ2-7; 7 nucleotides match TRBD1. The V segment lost 5 bases and the J segment 2 bases; nucleotides outside the gene matches: 9. Germline CDR1 is SGHTA and CDR2 is FQGNSA. The CDR3 is 15 amino acids. As DNA, the CDR3 is TGTGCCAGCAGCCTACAGGGGACGGTAACCTACGAGCAGTACGTC. This gives the protein CASSLQGTVTYEQYV.

This clone was seen a handful of times. V is TRBV27 and J is TRBJ1-5; D ambiguous. Between the trimmed V and J ends, which lost 1 base and 0 bases, there was a span of 10 bases. The CDR3 runs to 16 residues. CDR1 MNHEY and CDR2 SMNVEV come from the germline V gene (reference sequence). In DNA form, the CDR3 reads TGTGCCAGCAGTTTATTCGGGCATGATAGCAATCAGCCCCAGCATTTT. Its protein product is CASSLFGHDSNQPQHF.

V is TRBV18 and J is TRBJ2-2; TRBD2 is a possible D gene (5 bases). The germline V and J ends were trimmed by 4 bases and 4 bases, with 16 bases remaining between them. This CDR3 has 16 amino acids. Germline CDR1 reads KGHSH; CDR2 reads LQKENI. The CDR3 nucleotides read TGTGCCAGCTCACTACATAGCGTTGCCGGCACCGGGGAGCTGTTTTTT. Protein product: CASSLHSVAGTGELFF.

This clone showed up just a few times. V gene TRBV13 combines with J gene TRBJ2-3; TRBD1 matches 7 bases. Germline CDR1 and CDR2: PRHDT and FYEKMQ (reference sequence). The CDR3 consists of 16 residues. J was trimmed by 2 bases and V by 3 bases; bases with no gene match: 8. The CDR3 DNA follows: TGTGCCAGCAGCTTCCCCAGGGGGTCGGTCACAGATACGCAGTATTTT. Translated: CASSFPRGSVTDTQYF.

This clone was seen more than once but under ten times. J is TRBJ1-1 and V is TRBV7-3; D may be TRBD1 (6 bases). V was shortened by 4 bases and J by 1 base, with 13 bases between the two germline ends. Germline V gives CDR1 SGHTA, CDR2 FQGTGA. The CDR3 contains 15 residues. The CDR3 reads CASSSKGGRNTEAFF. The CDR3 DNA sequence: TGTGCCAGCAGCTCTAAGGGGGGTCGGAACACTGAAGCTTTCTTT.

A few counts support this clone. V gene TRBV28 combines with J gene TRBJ2-3; 9 positions agree with TRBD2. V was clipped by 5 bases and J by 2 bases; unmatched bases: 8. Germline V CDR1 and CDR2: MDHEN, SYDVKM. The CDR3 loop spans 16 amino acids. CDR3 region: CASSHRIAGDTDTQYF. The CDR3 coding sequence is TGTGCCAGCAGTCATCGGATAGCGGGGGACACAGATACGCAGTATTTT.

V and J are TRBV18 and TRBJ2-5, with TRBD1 identical over 10 bases. J was trimmed by 5 bases and V by 1 base; bases with no gene match: 13. There are 18 residues in the CDR3. Germline assignment: CDR1 KGHSH and CDR2 LQKENI. The CDR3 DNA sequence: TGTGCCAGCTCACCACTCTCGCCGGGACAGGGGACCTTTGAGACCCAGTACTTC. This codes for CASSPLSPGQGTFETQYF.

The genes are TRBV12-5 and TRBJ2-7, with TRBD2 identical over 11 bases. Looked up from germline, CDR1 is LGHNT and CDR2 is FRNRAP. This CDR3 has 15 residues. J gave up 2 bases and V 5 bases, and 5 bases lay outside the gene matches. CDR3 in DNA: TGTGCTAGTGGTAGAGGGACTAGCGGCGCCTACGAGCAGTACGTC. It encodes CASGRGTSGAYEQYV.

The CDR3 is CASRTNGVGTANSPLHF. CDR3 DNA sequence: TGTGCCAGCAGGACGAATGGGGTGGGGACGGCAAATTCACCCCTCCACTTT. This chain uses TRBV21-1 with TRBJ1-6. TRBV21-1 is shown as a pseudogene. The CDR3 extends over 17 amino acids.

This clone was recorded once. The chain recombines TRBV15 with TRBJ1-4; D unclear. The V and J ends lost 1 base and 2 bases respectively, with 8 bases between them. The CDR3 runs to 15 residues. Looked up from germline, CDR1 is LNHNV and CDR2 is YYDKDF (reference sequence). CDR3 sequence reads: CATSRVISTNEKLFF. The CDR3 region has the DNA TGTGCCACCAGCAGAGTTATATCGACTAATGAAAAACTGTTTTTT.

This clone was detected once. The chain has TRBV6-5 and TRBJ2-3; D is perhaps TRBD2 (7 bases). V was pared by 4 bases and J by 5 bases, with 16 bases between. CDR3 length: 15 amino acids. Germline CDR1 MNHEY, CDR2 SVGAGI. The DNA for the CDR3 is TGTGCCAGCAGTTCCCGTGGCGGGGGCCTAGATACGCAGTATTTT. As protein: CASSSRGGGLDTQYF.

This chain joins TRBV4-2 and TRBJ2-3; 7 nucleotides match TRBD2. The V gene end was trimmed by 1 base and the J gene end by 5 bases; junction bases not matched to a gene: 6. The germline V gene encodes CDR1 LGHNA and CDR2 YNFKEQ. The CDR3 extends over 15 amino acids. CDR3 bases: TGTGCCAGCAGCCAAGCGCCGGGGGGAGGAGATACGCAGTATTTT. Translation gives CASSQAPGGGDTQYF.

V and J are TRBV4-2 and TRBJ1-4; the match to TRBD1 covers 10 bases. V lost 2 bases, J lost 5 bases, and 2 bases stayed unmatched. Looked up from germline, CDR1 is LGHNA and CDR2 is YNFKEQ. CDR3 length equals 15 residues. In DNA form, the CDR3 reads TGTGCCAGCAGCCAATTGGGACAGGGGAATGAAAAACTGTTTTTT. Its translation: CASSQLGQGNEKLFF.

This clone appeared once. J is TRBJ1-2 and V is TRBV30; 10 positions match TRBD1. Losses at the gene ends were 3 bases for V and 6 bases for J; bases not matched to a gene: 10. This CDR3 has 15 amino acids. CDR1 GTSNPN and CDR2 SVGIG come from the germline V gene (reference sequence). Here the CDR3 reads CAWSHWDRGLNGYTF. The CDR3 DNA reads TGTGCCTGGAGCCATTGGGACAGGGGCTTGAATGGCTACACCTTC. Full variable domain (remainder filled in from reference TRBV30 and TRBJ1-2): SQTIHQWPATLVQPVGSPLSLECTVEGTSNPNLYWYRQAAGRGLQLLFYSVGIGQISSEVPQNLSASRPQDRQFILSSKKLLLSDSGFYLCAWSHWDRGLNGYTFGSGTRLTVV.

The rearrangement uses TRBV29-1 and TRBJ1-5; a possible D gene is TRBD1 (5 bases). With 8 bases removed from V and 9 bases from J, the gap between germline ends came to 11 bases. The CDR3 sequence is 10 residues long. In germline, CDR1 is SQVTM, CDR2 ANQGSEA. This chain's CDR3 is CSTMGRPQHF. The CDR3 DNA follows: TGCAGCACAATGGGGCGGCCCCAGCATTTT.

The chain employs TRBV10-2 and TRBJ2-7; 9 bases map to TRBD2. The CDR3 is made up of 13 amino acids. V dropped 4 bases and J dropped 4; count of bases not matched to a gene: 2. Germline-derived CDR1 and CDR2 are WSHSY and SAAADI. CDR3 sequence (DNA): TGCGCCAGCAGTGGCGGGGGGGGATACGAGCAGTACGTC. This sequence encodes CASSGGGGYEQYV.

The chain recombines TRBV4-1 with TRBJ2-1; either TRBD1 or TRBD2 may fit D (5 bases each). Trimming removed 0 bases at V and 6 bases at J, with 18 bases between. Germline values: CDR1 MGHRA, CDR2 YSYEKL. The CDR3 extends over 17 amino acids. CDR3 protein: CASSQDQGSGQTNEQFF. The CDR3 region has the DNA TGCGCCAGCAGCCAAGACCAGGGATCGGGGCAGACCAATGAGCAGTTCTTC.

The rearrangement links TRBV24-1 to TRBJ2-5, with 7 bases identical to TRBD1. The CDR3 extends over 15 amino acids. Germline V gene lookup returns CDR1 KGHDR and CDR2 SFDVKD. Trimming removed 4 bases from V and 3 bases from J; junction bases left unmatched: 7. In DNA form, the CDR3 reads TGTGCCACCAGTGACTCCGGACAGGTCGAAGAGACCCAGTACTTC. It yields the protein CATSDSGQVEETQYF.

This clone was seen more than once but under ten times. The V gene is TRBV6-2 or TRBV6-3, the J gene TRBJ2-3; D perhaps matches TRBD2 (6 bases). Germline V gene sequence: CDR1 MNHEY, CDR2 SVGEGT. The CDR3 totals 19 residues. V was trimmed by 2 bases and J by 1 base, leaving 22 bases between them. CDR3 sequence: CASSYGPELANWGTDTQYF. The CDR3 DNA follows: TGTGCCAGCAGTTACGGGCCCGAACTAGCTAATTGGGGCACAGATACGCAGTATTTT.

This clone has just a few counts. The chain links TRBV9 to TRBJ1-6; 7 nucleotides agree with TRBD1. The germline V gene has CDR1 SGDLS and CDR2 YYNGEE. This CDR3 contains 17 residues. Trimming took 4 bases from V and 0 from J; bases not matched to a gene: 7. The CDR3 DNA sequence: TGTGCCAGCAGCCCTGGGGGACAGACCTCCTATAATTCACCCCTCCACTTT. This encodes CASSPGGQTSYNSPLHF.